This TCR beta chain appears in the sequencing data of a study of blood T cell repertoires in COVID-19. The authors' processing: Cell counts per sample came from amplifying reference gene primers. The method was immunoSEQ multiplex PCR; TCRdb's version includes in-frame clones alone and lacks a portion of them. V and J calls plus clone size are reproduced from that table; the DNA served to infer D and trimming. The sample includes around 190,000 clones, around four fifths of them seen just once. The V gene's germline CDR1 is LGHNA and CDR2 YNFKEQ. The CDR3 extends over 16 amino acids. V was pared by 5 bases and J by 7 bases, with 24 bases between.

The chain couples TRBV4-2 to TRBJ2-7; D is unclear. This receptor was taken from a man aged 65-85 years with active or convalescent COVID-19. The sample consisted of peripheral blood. DNA of the CDR3: TGTGCCAGCAGCACAAGTCTGGCCTCGACTGGTTTTGAGCAGTACTTC. This gives the protein CASSTSLASTGFEQYF.